The sequence of this T cell receptor (beta chain) was determined in a study of blood T cell repertoires in COVID-19. The overall study: Nucleic acid was either cDNA or gDNA, and it came from T cells, B-cell-depleted T cells, or PBMCs.

During active infection, Seattle patients enrolled and were then monitored through disease. V lost 3 bases, J lost 6 bases, and 9 bases lay in between. This CDR3 is built from 13 residues. The germline V gene encodes CDR1 MNHNS and CDR2 SASEGT. In the original workflow: Amplified reference gene primers provided the basis for estimating nucleated cell counts. The protocol was immunoSEQ multiplex PCR, while the TCRdb copy is restricted to in-frame clones and leaves out a portion. V and J calls and clone size are as listed in that table; D and trimming were resolved from the DNA. Of more than 65,000 clones listed, around 83% are singletons.

The chain links TRBV6-1 to TRBJ1-5, with a possible D match to TRBD1 (6 bases). Input material: peripheral blood. This TCR came from a man younger than 45 with COVID-19, enrolled during active disease. The CDR3 nucleotides are TGTGCCAGCAGTGACACAGGGCCTCAGCCCCAGCATTTT. Translating it yields CASSDTGPQPQHF.